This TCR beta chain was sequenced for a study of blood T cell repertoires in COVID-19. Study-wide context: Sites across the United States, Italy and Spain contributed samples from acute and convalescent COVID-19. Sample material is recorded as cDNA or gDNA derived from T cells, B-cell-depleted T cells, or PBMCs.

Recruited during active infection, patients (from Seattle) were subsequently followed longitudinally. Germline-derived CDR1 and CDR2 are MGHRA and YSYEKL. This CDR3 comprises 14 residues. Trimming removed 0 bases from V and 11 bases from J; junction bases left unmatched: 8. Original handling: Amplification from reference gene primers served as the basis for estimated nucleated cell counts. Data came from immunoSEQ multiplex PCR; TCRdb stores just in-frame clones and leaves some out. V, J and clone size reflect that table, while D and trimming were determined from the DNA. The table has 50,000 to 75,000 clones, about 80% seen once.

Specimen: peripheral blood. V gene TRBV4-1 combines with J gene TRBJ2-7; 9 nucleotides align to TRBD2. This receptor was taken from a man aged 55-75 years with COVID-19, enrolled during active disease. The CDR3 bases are TGCGCCAGCAGCCAAGAAGGCGGCGGGAGGGCCGAGTACTTC. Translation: CASSQEGGGRAEYF.